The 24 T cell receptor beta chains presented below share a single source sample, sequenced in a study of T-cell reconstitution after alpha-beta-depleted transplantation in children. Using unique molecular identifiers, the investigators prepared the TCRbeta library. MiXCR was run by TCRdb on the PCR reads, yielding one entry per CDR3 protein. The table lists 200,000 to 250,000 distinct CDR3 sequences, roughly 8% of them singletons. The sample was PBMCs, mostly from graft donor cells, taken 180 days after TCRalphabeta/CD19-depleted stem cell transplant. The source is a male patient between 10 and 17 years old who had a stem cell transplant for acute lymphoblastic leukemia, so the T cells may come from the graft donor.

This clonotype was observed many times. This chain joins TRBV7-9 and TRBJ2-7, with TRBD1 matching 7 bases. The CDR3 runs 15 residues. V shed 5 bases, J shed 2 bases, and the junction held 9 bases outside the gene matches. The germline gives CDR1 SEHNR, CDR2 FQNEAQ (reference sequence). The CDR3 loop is CASSDERDSAYEQYF. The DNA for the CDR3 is TGTGCCAGCAGCGACGAACGGGACAGTGCCTACGAGCAGTACTTC.

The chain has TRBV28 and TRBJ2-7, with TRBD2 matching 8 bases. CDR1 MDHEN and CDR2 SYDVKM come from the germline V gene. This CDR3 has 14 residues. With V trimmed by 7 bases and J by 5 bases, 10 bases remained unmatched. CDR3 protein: CASTILAESDEQYF. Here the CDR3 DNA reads TGTGCCAGCACCATACTAGCGGAGTCAGACGAGCAGTACTTC.

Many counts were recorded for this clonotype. The CDR3 DNA reads as TGTGCCAGCAACGCCAGGGGAGGGCAAGAGACCCAGTACTTC. This encodes CASNARGGQETQYF. The chain recombines TRBV7-9 with TRBJ2-5; D is possibly TRBD2 (7 bases). CDR3 length: 14 amino acids. With 7 bases removed from V and 2 bases from J, the gap between germline ends came to 14 bases. Per the germline V gene, CDR1 is SEHNR and CDR2 is FQNEAQ (reference sequence).

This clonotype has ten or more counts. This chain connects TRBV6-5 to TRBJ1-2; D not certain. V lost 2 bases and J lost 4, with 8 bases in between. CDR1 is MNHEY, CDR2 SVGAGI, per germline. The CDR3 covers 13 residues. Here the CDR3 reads CASSYGSFYGYTF. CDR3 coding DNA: TGTGCCAGCAGTTACGGGAGCTTCTATGGCTACACCTTC.

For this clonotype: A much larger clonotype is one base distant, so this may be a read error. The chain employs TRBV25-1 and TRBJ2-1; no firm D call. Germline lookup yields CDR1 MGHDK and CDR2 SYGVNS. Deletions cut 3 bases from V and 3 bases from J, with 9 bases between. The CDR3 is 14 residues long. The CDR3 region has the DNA TGTGCCAGCAGTGAGTGGGCCTACTACAATGAGCAGTTCTTC. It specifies CASSEWAYYNEQFF.

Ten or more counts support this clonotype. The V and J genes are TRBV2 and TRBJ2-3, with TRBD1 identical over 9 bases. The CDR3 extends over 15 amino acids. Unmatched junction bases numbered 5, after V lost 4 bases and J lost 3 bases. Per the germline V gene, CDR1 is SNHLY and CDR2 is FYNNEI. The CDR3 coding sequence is TGTGCCAGCAGTGCCGGGACAGGGACAACAGATACGCAGTATTTT. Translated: CASSAGTGTTDTQYF.

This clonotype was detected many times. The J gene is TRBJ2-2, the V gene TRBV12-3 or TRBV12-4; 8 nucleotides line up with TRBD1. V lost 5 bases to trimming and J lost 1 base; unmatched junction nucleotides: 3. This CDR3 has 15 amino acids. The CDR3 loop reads CASSAGQGNTGELFF. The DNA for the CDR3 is TGTGCCAGCAGTGCCGGACAGGGGAACACCGGGGAGCTGTTTTTT.

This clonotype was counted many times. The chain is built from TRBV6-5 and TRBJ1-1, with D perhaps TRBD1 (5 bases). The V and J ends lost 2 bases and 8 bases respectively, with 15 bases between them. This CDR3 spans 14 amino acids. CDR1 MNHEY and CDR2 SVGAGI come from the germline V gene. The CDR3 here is CASSYRLPGGEAFF. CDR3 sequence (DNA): TGTGCCAGCAGTTACCGCCTCCCGGGGGGAGAAGCTTTCTTT.

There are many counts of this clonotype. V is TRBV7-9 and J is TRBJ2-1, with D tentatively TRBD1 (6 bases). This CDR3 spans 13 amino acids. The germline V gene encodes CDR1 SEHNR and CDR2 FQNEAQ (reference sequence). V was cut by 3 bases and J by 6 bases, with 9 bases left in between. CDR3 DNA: TGTGCCAGCAGCTTCCCCAGGGGCAATGAGCAGTTCTTC. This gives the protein CASSFPRGNEQFF.

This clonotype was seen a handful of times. CDR3 loop: CSAHRLEQYF. CDR3 bases: TGCAGTGCTCACCGTCTCGAGCAGTACTTC. The chain carries TRBV20-1 and TRBJ2-7, with D unclear. V lost 5 bases and J lost 6, with 8 bases in between. Germline assignment: CDR1 DFQATT and CDR2 SNEGSKA (reference sequence). The CDR3 contains 10 residues.

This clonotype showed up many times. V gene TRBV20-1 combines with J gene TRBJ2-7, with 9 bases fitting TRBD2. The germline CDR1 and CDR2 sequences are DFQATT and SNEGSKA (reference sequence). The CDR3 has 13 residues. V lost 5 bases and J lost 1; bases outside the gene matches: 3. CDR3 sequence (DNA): TGCAGTGCTTCGGGACTAGCTTCCTACGAGCAGTACTTC. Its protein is CSASGLASYEQYF.

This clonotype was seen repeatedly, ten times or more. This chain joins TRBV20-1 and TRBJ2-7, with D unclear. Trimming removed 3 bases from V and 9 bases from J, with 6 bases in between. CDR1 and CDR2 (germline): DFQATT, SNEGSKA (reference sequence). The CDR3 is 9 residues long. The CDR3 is CSASPGQYF. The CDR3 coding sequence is TGCAGTGCTAGCCCTGGGCAGTACTTC.

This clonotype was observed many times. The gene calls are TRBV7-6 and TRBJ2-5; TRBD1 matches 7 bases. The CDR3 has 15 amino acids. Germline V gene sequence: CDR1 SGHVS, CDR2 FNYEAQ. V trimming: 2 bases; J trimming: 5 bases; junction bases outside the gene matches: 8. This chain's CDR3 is CASSLRGGFGETQYF. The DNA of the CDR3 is TGTGCCAGCAGCTTAAGAGGGGGCTTCGGGGAGACCCAGTACTTC. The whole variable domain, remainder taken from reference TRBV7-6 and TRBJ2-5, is GAGVSQSPRYKVTKRGQDVALRCDPISGHVSLYWYRQALGQGPEFLTYFNYEAQQDKSGLPNDRFSAERPEGSISTLTIQRTEQRDSAMYRCASSLRGGFGETQYFGPGTRLLVL.

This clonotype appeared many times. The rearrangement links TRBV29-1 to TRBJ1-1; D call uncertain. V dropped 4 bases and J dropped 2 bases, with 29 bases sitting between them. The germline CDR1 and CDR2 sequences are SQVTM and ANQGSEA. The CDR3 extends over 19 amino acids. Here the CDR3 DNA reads TGCAGCGTTGGAGTGTACGGGATCTTACATTGGAGGGTCAACACTGAAGCTTTCTTT. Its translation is CSVGVYGILHWRVNTEAFF.

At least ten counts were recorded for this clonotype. The CDR3 loop reads CASSARTGPWDTQYF. CDR3 DNA sequence: TGCGCCAGCAGCGCCCGGACGGGCCCGTGGGATACGCAGTATTTT. V is TRBV5-1 and J is TRBJ2-3; D is uncertain. This CDR3 contains 15 residues. CDR1 is SGHRS and CDR2 is YFSETQ in the germline V gene. Deletions cut 4 bases from V and 6 bases from J, with 18 bases between.

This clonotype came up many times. Here the CDR3 DNA reads TGTGCCAGCAGCTTGTACCAGGGGGGAGGTTCACCCCTCCACTTT. Amino acid sequence: CASSLYQGGGSPLHF. The rearrangement uses TRBV7-2 and TRBJ1-6; the match to TRBD1 covers 7 bases. The J segment lost 9 bases and the V segment lost 3 bases, leaving 8 bases of the junction unmatched. CDR1 is SGHTA, CDR2 FQGNSA, per germline. CDR3 length: 15 amino acids.

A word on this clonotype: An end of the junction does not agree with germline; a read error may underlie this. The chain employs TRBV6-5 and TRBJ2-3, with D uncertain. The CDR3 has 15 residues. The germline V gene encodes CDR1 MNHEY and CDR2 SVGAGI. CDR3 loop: CVSSYSGLPGDTQYF. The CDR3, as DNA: TGTGTCAGCAGTTACTCGGGCCTCCCGGGAGATACGCAGTATTTT.

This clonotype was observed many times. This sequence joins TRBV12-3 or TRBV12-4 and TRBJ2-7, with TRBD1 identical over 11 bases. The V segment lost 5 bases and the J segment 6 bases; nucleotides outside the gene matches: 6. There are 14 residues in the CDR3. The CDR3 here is CASSPDRGHPEQYF. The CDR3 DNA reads TGTGCCAGCAGTCCGGACAGGGGGCATCCCGAGCAGTACTTC.

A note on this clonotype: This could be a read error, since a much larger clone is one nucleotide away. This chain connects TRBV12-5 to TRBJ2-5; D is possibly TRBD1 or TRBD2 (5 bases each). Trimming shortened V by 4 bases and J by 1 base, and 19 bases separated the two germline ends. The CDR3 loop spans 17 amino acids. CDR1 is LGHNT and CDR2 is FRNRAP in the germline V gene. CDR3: CASGSVARRGAQETQYF. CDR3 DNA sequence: TGTGCTAGTGGTTCGGTTGCCCGGAGAGGGGCCCAAGAGACCCAGTACTTC.

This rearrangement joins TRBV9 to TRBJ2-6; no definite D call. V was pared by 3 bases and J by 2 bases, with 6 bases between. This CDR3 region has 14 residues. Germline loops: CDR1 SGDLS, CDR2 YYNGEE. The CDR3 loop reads CASSGGTGANVLTF. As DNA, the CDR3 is TGTGCCAGCAGCGGGGGTACTGGGGCCAACGTCCTGACTTTC.

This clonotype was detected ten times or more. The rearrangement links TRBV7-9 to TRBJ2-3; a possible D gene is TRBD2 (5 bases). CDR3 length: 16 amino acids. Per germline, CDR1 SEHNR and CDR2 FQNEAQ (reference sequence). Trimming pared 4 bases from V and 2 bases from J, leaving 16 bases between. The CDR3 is CASSWTKLRVTDTQYF. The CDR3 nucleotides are TGTGCCAGCAGCTGGACCAAGCTGCGGGTCACAGATACGCAGTATTTT.

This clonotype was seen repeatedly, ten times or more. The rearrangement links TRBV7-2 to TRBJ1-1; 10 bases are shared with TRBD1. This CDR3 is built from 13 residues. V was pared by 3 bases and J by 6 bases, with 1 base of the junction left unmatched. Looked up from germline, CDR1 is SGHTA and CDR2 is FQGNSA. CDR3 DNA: TGTGCCAGCAGCTTCGGACAGGGGGCTGAAGCTTTCTTT. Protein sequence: CASSFGQGAEAFF.

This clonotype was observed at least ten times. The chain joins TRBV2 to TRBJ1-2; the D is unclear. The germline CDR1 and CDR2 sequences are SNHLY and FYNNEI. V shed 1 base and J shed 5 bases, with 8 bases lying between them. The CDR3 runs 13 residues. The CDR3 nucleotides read TGTGCCAGCAGTGAAGAGGGTCCTTATGGCTACACCTTC. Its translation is CASSEEGPYGYTF. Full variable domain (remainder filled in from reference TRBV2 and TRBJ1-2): EPEVTQTPSHQVTQMGQEVILRCVPISNHLYFYWYRQILGQKVEFLVSFYNNEISEKSEIFDDQFSVERPDGSNFTLKIRSTKLEDSAMYFCASSEEGPYGYTFGSGTRLTVV.

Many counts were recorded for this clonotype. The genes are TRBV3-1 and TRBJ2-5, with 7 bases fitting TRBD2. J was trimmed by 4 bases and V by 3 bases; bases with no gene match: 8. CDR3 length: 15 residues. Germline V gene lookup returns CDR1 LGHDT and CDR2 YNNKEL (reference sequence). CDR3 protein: CASSQWTSPGETQYF. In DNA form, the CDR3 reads TGTGCCAGCAGCCAGTGGACTAGTCCTGGAGAGACCCAGTACTTC.